This TCR beta chain came from a study of blood T cell repertoires in COVID-19. In the study overall: Acute and convalescent COVID-19 specimens originated in the United States, Italy and Spain. Nucleic acid was either cDNA or gDNA, and it came from T cells, B-cell-depleted T cells, or PBMCs.

Germline V gene data show CDR1 as SGHVS and CDR2 as FNYEAQ. The V gene lost 1 base and the J gene lost 1 base, with 11 bases spanning the gap. The CDR3 runs 15 residues. The method was immunoSEQ multiplex PCR; TCRdb's version includes in-frame clones alone and lacks a portion of them. Among some 250,000 clones listed, 65% to 90% were seen once. The J gene is TRBJ2-7, the V gene TRBV7-6; D might be TRBD1 (5 bases). This receptor was identified in a man aged 25 to 45 with active or convalescent COVID-19. Sequencing was carried out using peripheral blood. The CDR3 coding sequence is TGTGCCAGCAGCTTAGGGGATCAGGGTTCCTACGAGCAGTACTTC. It yields the protein CASSLGDQGSYEQYF.